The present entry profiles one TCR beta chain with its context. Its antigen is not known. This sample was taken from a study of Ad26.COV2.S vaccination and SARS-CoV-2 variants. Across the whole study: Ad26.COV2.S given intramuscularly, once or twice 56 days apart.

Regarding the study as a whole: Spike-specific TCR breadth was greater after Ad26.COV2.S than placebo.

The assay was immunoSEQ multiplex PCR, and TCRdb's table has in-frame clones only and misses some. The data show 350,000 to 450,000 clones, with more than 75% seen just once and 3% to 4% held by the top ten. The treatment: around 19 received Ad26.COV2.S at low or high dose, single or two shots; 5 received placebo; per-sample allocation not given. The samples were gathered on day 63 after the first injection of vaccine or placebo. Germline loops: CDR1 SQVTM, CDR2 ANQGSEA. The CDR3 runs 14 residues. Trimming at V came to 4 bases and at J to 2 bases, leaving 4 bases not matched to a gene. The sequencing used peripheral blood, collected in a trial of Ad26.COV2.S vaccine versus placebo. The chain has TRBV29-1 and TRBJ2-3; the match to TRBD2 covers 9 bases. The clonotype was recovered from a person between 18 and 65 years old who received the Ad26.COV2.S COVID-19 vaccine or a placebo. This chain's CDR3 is CSVASSGTTDTQYF. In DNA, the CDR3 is TGCAGCGTTGCTTCTAGCGGGACCACAGATACGCAGTATTTT.